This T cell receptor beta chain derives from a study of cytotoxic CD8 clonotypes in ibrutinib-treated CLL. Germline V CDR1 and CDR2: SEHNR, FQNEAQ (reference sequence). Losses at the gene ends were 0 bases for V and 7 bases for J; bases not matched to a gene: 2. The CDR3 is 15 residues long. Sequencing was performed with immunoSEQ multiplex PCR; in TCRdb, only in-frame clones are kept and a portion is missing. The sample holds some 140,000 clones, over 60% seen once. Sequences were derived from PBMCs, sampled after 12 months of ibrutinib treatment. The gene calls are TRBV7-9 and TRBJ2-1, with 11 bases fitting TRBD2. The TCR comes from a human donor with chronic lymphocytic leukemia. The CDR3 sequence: CASSLALAGGNEQFF. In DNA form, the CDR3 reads TGTGCCAGCAGCTTAGCGCTAGCGGGAGGAAATGAGCAGTTCTTC.